This passage covers 2 T cell receptor beta chains from one sample sequenced in a study of shared clonotypes between healthy human individuals. Assay used: immunoSEQ multiplex PCR; TCRdb lists only in-frame clones, some missing. Of about 700,000 clones detected, less than 85% appear once; the ten largest clones hold approximately 1.7%. Sequenced: memory CD4+ T cells sorted from blood. As to subset: CD45RA-negative fraction. These receptors were taken from a woman under 40 in good health.

V gene TRBV19 combines with J gene TRBJ1-4, with a possible D match to TRBD1 (6 bases). Germline values: CDR1 LNHDA, CDR2 SQIVND (reference sequence). V lost 6 bases to trimming and J lost 5 bases, with 16 bases between them. The CDR3 spans 15 residues. The CDR3 region has the DNA TGTGCCAGTAGCCGGACACAGGGCCAAAATGAAAAACTGTTTTTT. Its protein product is CASSRTQGQNEKLFF.

A note on this clone: Different DNA sequences within this sample yield the same CDR3. The rearrangement uses TRBV5-1 and TRBJ1-1; D might be TRBD1 (5 bases). The CDR3 spans 13 residues. Per germline, CDR1 SGHRS and CDR2 YFSETQ. Trimming pared 4 bases from V and 2 bases from J, leaving 9 bases between. In DNA form, the CDR3 reads TGCGCCAGCAGCCCCGGGGCCAACACTGAAGCTTTCTTT. It codes for CASSPGANTEAFF.